This is a list of T cell receptor beta chains from one sample in a study of cytomegalovirus exposure and HLA in healthy donors. Some clones are missing from TCRdb's copy, which holds only in-frame ones; the method was immunoSEQ multiplex PCR. The sample totals about 200,000 clones. What was sequenced was PBMCs. These receptors originate from a girl aged 2 to 9 in good health and CMV-seropositive. Each CDR3 is given with its conserved first and last residue. A D gene is named only where the DNA matches it firmly.

v_gene	j_gene	d_gene	CDR3nt	CDR3aa
TRBV28	TRBJ1-2	.	TGTGCCAGCAGTTTAGGACTCCCATATGGCTACACCTTC	CASSLGLPYGYTF
TRBV28	TRBJ1-2	.	TGTGCCAGCAGGGCGGGGGGGAAGGAATATGGCTACACCTTC	CASRAGGKEYGYTF
TRBV5-1	TRBJ2-5	.	TGCGCCAGCAGCCTCGGACACTACCAAGAGACCCAGTACTTC	CASSLGHYQETQYF
TRBV7-8	TRBJ2-5	TRBD1	TGTGCCAGCAGCTTTCCCGGGACAGGGGAAACCCAGTACTTC	CASSFPGTGETQYF
TRBV18	TRBJ1-1	TRBD1	TGTGCCAGCTCACCATTTGTTGTGAAGGGACAGGGTAACACTGAAGCTTTCTTT	CASSPFVVKGQGNTEAFF
TRBV18	TRBJ2-7	.	TGTGCCAGCTCACCACGGGGAGACGAGCAGTACTTC	CASSPRGDEQYF
TRBV28	TRBJ2-2	TRBD1	TGTGCCAGCAGAACTTACAGGGGTAGGACCGGGGAGCTGTTTTTT	CASRTYRGRTGELFF
TRBV6-1	TRBJ1-3	.	TGTGCCAGCAGTGAAGCCCGGGGGTACGGAAACACCATATATTTT	CASSEARGYGNTIYF
TRBV27	TRBJ1-1	.	TGTGCCAGCAGTTTAGGGGGGACCATGAACACTGAAGCTTTCTTT	CASSLGGTMNTEAFF
TRBV7-2	TRBJ2-3	TRBD2	TGTGCCAGCAGCTTAGATGCGGGAGGCACAGATACGCAGTATTTT	CASSLDAGGTDTQYF
TRBV5-4	TRBJ2-3	TRBD2	TGTGCCAGCAGCTGGACTAGCGGGAAGACCACAGATACGCAGTATTTT	CASSWTSGKTTDTQYF
TRBV5-6	TRBJ2-6	.	TGTGCCAGCAGCCTGGGCCGACAAAAACTTCCCTTTGGGGCCAACGTCCTGACTTTC	CASSLGRQKLPFGANVLTF
TRBV7-9	TRBJ2-5	TRBD2	TGTGCCAGCAGCTCTAGCGGGAGGCCTCAAGAGACCCAGTACTTC	CASSSSGRPQETQYF
TRBV19	TRBJ2-7	TRBD2	TGTGCCAGTAGTATCATGGCAGGGACTACCTACGAGCAGTACTTC	CASSIMAGTTYEQYF
TRBV10-3	TRBJ2-5	TRBD1	TGTGCCATCCGGGACAGGGTCGTGGAGCAGTACTTC	CAIRDRVVEQYF
TRBV20-1	TRBJ1-4	.	TGCAGTGCCGCAACTAATGAAAAACTGTTTTTT	CSAATNEKLFF
TRBV5-4	TRBJ2-3	.	TGTGCCAGCAGCAGCCAGGTTGCAGATACGCAGTATTTT	CASSSQVADTQYF
TRBV2	TRBJ1-5	.	TGTGCCAGCAGACTTTCGATCTTAAGCAATCAGCCCCAGCATTTT	CASRLSILSNQPQHF
TRBV4-1	TRBJ1-1	.	TGCGCCAGCAGCCAAGACGGGAGGAACACTGAAGCTTTCTTT	CASSQDGRNTEAFF
TRBV6-6	TRBJ2-1	TRBD2	TGTGCCAGCAGTCTCCTAGCGGGAGGATCCTACAATGAGCAGTTCTTC	CASSLLAGGSYNEQFF
TRBV6-4	TRBJ2-7	TRBD2	TGTGCCAGCAGTGGACGACTAGCGGGAGGGCCCTACGAGCAGTACTTC	CASSGRLAGGPYEQYF
TRBV10-3	TRBJ1-5	TRBD1	TGTGCCATCAGCAAAACAGGGGGCGAAGAGACCCAGCATTTT	CAISKTGGEETQHF
TRBV5-1	TRBJ2-1	.	TGCGCCAGCAGCTCGGTGAGGAGAATAACGGACAATGAGCAGTTCTTC	CASSSVRRITDNEQFF
TRBV5-4	TRBJ2-1	TRBD2	TGTGCCAGCAGCCGAAGTAGCGGGAGGAATGAGCAGTTCTTC	CASSRSSGRNEQFF
TRBV5-4	TRBJ2-7	.	TGTGCCAGCAGCTTGGAAGGGGTCGGGAGAACCTACGAGCAGTACTTC	CASSLEGVGRTYEQYF
TRBV7-8	TRBJ2-1	.	TGTGCCAGCAGCTTAGAGCGCGATTTCTACAATGAGCAGTTCTTC	CASSLERDFYNEQFF
TRBV9	TRBJ2-7	.	TGTGCCAGCAGCGTAGGTGGGAGTAACGACGAGCAGTACTTC	CASSVGGSNDEQYF
TRBV15	TRBJ2-3	TRBD1	TGTGCCACCTCCGGGCAGGGGGAAACAGATACGCAGTATTTT	CATSGQGETDTQYF
TRBV2	TRBJ2-7	.	TGTGCCAGCAGTGGGGTAAGGGTGGGAGTGTACGAGCAGTACTTC	CASSGVRVGVYEQYF
TRBV28	TRBJ1-5	TRBD1	TGTGCCAGCAGTTTGGACAGGGTCAATCAGCCCCAGCATTTT	CASSLDRVNQPQHF
TRBV21-1	TRBJ1-1	.	TGTGCCAGCAGCAAAGAGGTCCAAAGGGGCGTCACTGAAGCTTTCTTT	CASSKEVQRGVTEAFF
TRBV7-2	TRBJ1-3	.	TGTGCCAGCAGCCGAACTAGACAGGCTGGAAACACCATATATTTT	CASSRTRQAGNTIYF
TRBV27	TRBJ2-1	TRBD2	TGTGCCAGCAGCCCCGTAGGGCTAGCGGGGAGGGATGAGCAGTTCTTC	CASSPVGLAGRDEQFF
TRBV18	TRBJ2-3	.	TGTGCCAGCTCACCCACGCCACTCACAGATACGCAGTATTTT	CASSPTPLTDTQYF
TRBV4-2	TRBJ2-1	TRBD2	TGTGCCAGCAGCCAAAAACTCTCTAGCGGGAGTAATGAGCAGTTCTTC	CASSQKLSSGSNEQFF
TRBV5-1	TRBJ2-1	.	TGCGCCAGCAGCCCTCGGGTCAGCTCCTACAATGAGCAGTTCTTC	CASSPRVSSYNEQFF
TRBV10-1	TRBJ2-1	.	TGCGCCAGCAGCCGGGACTCTGGAGAAGGGCAGTTCTTC	CASSRDSGEGQFF
TRBV6-1	TRBJ2-2	TRBD1	TGTGCCAGCAGCGAATTCCCGGGACAGGGTAGCACCGGGGAGCTGTTTTTT	CASSEFPGQGSTGELFF
TRBV7-9	TRBJ1-2	.	TGTGCCAGCAGCGATCGGGACTATGGCTACACCTTC	CASSDRDYGYTF
TRBV2	TRBJ1-2	.	TGTGCCAGCAGTGGTAGAAGCTATGGCTACACCTTC	CASSGRSYGYTF
TRBV19	TRBJ2-1	.	TGTGCCAGTACTTCAGATCGGACTTACAATGAGCAGTTCTTC	CASTSDRTYNEQFF